This T cell receptor (beta chain) was sequenced in a study of molecular identifiers for immune sequencing clone quantification (dated by TCRdb to 2017 to 2018). In terms of the full investigation: For a replicate experiment, RNA from approximately 20,000 or 100,000 naive CD8 T cells was divided into five aliquots, and four of the five aliquots were sequenced. CD8 T cells were used in a methods study to benchmark molecular-identifier clustering-based TCR repertoire sequencing (MIDCIRS) and TCR RNA copy counting. The paper as a whole reports these results and caveats: Spiked-in Jurkat TCR RNA equivalent to a single cell was reported to be detectable even among 800,000 to 1,000,000 naive CD8 T cells. When barcode sub-clustering was left out, chimeric consensus sequences inflated TCR diversity, with chimeras reaching as high as 47%. The naive libraries included spiked-in Jurkat TCR RNA (roughly eleven copies' worth), and this Jurkat TCR RNA is not part of the donor repertoire. Around 2.9 recovered TCR RNA copies per cell were obtained by modeling, versus about ten by digital PCR, implying a capture efficiency of roughly 32%. Identical TCR molecules sharing a barcode could cause highly expanded clone sizes to be underestimated. Clones above 20 RNA copies held over 97% of molecules in CMV-specific effector cells but under 1% in naive cells.

Libraries of naive CD8 T cells were built from anywhere between about 20,000 and 1,000,000 sorted cells, with 10%, 30% or 50% of the purified RNA used. On a BD FACSAria II, naive CD8 T cells were FACS-sorted as CD8+CD4-CCR7+CD45RA+ and collected into RLT Plus buffer. To test detection sensitivity, Jurkat RNA equal to about nine TCR copies was added to samples of about 18,000-1,100,000 naive CD8 T cells. Enrichment of CD8 T cells was done with RosetteSep CD8+ T Cell Enrichment Cocktail plus Ficoll-Paque, and ACK red cell lysis came afterward. Based on the germline V gene (reference sequence), the CDR1 and CDR2 sequences are MNHEY and SMNVEV. The CDR3 runs 16 residues from the cysteine to the phenylalanine. CDR3 DNA is the only sequence kept; it has 48 bases, read in frame from the first base. Library prep was done by PCR. The listed sequencing device is Illumina HiSeq 4000. Bulk TCR libraries were made following a previously described method, with the TCR primers given in Table S5. Total RNA was purified with the Qiagen AllPrep DNA/RNA kit. Reads from multiple sequencing runs of the same library were pooled before analysis. Regarding the original processing steps: Reads were retained only if an exact TCR constant sequence was present, and the retained reads were trimmed to 150 nt and grouped according to their 12-nt molecular barcodes. Reads in each barcode group were sub-clustered using a 15% Levenshtein threshold, and a quality-weighted consensus sequence was built for each RNA molecule. Non-functional sequences were discarded, and so were lower-count sequences lying one edit away from another sequence. Based on fitting two negative binomial distributions, any barcode sub-cluster with under 20% of the maximum read count was discarded. TCRdb ran its own pipeline on the public reads, namely fastp trimming at Q25 and MiXCR clone calling, and kept in-frame beta chains. Every CDR3 protein is listed once, alongside the most common genes and DNA of its rows. The authors' filters were not applied to this entry. The sample contains roughly 50,000 distinct CDR3 sequences, around 27% of them found a single time. The top ten clonotypes cover 1.5% to 2% of the sample.

As to this clonotype: Its binding antigen is unknown. A junction end diverges from the germline sequence, so it may reflect a read error.

Material for sequencing was naive CD8+ T cells from blood, with Jurkat cell RNA spiked in. The sample's cell subset or site, from its label and the paper: FACS-sorted CD8+CD4-CCR7+CD45RA+ naive T cells. The TCR comes from a human donor in good health. Some libraries in this study had Jurkat cell RNA spiked in. The chain was built from TRBV27 and TRBJ2-7; 11 nucleotides in the junction match TRBD2. The CDR3: CARSYTLAGGPGEQHF. Here is the DNA: TGTGCCAGGAGCTACACCTTAGCGGGAGGGCCTGGGGAGCAGCACTTC.